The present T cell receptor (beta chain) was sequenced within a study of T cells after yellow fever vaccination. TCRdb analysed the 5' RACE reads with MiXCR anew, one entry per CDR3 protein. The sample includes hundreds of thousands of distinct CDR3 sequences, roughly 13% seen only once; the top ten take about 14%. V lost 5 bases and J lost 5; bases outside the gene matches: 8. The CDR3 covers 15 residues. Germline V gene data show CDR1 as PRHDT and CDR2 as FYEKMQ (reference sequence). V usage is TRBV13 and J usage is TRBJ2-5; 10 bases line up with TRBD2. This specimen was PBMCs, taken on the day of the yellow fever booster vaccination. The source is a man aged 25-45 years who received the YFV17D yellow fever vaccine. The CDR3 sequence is CASSRLAGALETQYF. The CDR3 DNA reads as TGTGCCAGCAGCCGCCTAGCGGGAGCTTTGGAGACCCAGTACTTC.